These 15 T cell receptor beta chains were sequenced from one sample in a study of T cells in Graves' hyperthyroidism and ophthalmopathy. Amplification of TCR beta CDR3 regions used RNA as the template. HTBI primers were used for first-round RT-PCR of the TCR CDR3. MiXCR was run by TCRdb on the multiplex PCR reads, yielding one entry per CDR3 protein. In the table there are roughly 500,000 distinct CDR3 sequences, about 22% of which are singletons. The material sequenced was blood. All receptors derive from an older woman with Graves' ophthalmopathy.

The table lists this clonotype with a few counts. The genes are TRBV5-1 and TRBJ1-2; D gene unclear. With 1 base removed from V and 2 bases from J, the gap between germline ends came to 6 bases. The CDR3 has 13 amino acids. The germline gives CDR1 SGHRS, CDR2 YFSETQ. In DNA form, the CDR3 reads TGCGCCAGCAGCTTGCTGGGGAACTATGGCTACACCTTC. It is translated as CASSLLGNYGYTF.

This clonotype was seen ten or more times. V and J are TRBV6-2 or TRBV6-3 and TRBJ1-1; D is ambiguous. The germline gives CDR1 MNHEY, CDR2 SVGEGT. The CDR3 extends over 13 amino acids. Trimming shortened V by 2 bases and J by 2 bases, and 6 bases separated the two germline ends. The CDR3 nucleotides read TGTGCCAGCAGTTACCCGACTAACACTGAAGCTTTCTTT. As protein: CASSYPTNTEAFF.

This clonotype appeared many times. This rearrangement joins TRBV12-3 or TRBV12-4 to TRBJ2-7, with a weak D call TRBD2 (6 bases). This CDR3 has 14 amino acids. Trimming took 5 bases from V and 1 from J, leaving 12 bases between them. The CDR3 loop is CASSPSGLSYEQYF. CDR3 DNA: TGTGCCAGCAGTCCAAGCGGGCTATCCTACGAGCAGTACTTC.

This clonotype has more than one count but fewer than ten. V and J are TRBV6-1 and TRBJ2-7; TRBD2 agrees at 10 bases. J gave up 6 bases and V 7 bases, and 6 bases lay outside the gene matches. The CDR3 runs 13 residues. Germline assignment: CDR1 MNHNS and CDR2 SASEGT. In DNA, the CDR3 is TGTGCCAGCACAGCGGGAGGGCCTTCCGAGCAGTACTTC. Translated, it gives CASTAGGPSEQYF.

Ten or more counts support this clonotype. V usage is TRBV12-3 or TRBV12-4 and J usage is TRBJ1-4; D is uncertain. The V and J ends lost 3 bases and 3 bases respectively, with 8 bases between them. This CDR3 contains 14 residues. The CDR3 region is CASSLRHSNEKLFF. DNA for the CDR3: TGTGCCAGCAGTTTGCGTCACTCTAATGAAAAACTGTTTTTT.

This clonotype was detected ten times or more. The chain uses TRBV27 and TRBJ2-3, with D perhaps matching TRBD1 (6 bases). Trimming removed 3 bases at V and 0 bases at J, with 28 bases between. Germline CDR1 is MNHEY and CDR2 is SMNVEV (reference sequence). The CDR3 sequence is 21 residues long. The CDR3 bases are TGTGCCAGCAGTTTGGGCCAGGGGTGGATTTCGGGCATAACTAGCACAGATACGCAGTATTTT. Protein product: CASSLGQGWISGITSTDTQYF.

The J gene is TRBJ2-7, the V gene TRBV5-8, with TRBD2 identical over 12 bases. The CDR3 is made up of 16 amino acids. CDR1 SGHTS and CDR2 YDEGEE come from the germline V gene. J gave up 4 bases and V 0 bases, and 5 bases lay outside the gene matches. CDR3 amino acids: CASSLGRTSGMYEQYF. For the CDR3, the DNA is TGTGCCAGCAGCTTGGGGCGGACTAGCGGGATGTACGAGCAGTACTTC.

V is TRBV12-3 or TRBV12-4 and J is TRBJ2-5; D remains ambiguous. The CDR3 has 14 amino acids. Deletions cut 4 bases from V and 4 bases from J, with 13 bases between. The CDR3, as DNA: TGTGCCAGCAGTTCGGGCTTCAGGACAGAGACCCAGTACTTC. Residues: CASSSGFRTETQYF.

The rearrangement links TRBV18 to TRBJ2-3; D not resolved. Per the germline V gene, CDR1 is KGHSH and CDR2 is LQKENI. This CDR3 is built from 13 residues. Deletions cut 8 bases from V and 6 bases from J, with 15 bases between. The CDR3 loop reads CASSVDSPDTQYF. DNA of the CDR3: TGTGCCAGCAGCGTAGATTCGCCGGATACGCAGTATTTT. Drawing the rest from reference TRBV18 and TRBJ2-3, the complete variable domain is NAGVMQNPRHLVRRRGQEARLRCSPMKGHSHVYWYRQLPEEGLKFMVYLQKENIIDESGMPKERFSAEFPKEGPSILRIQQVVRGDSAAYFCASSVDSPDTQYFGPGTRLTVL.

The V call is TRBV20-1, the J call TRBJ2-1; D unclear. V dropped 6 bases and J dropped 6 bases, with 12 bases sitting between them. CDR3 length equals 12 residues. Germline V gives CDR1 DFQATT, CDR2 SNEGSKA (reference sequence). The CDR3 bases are TGCAGTGCCGGGCCCTATGCCAATGAGCAGTTCTTC. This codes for CSAGPYANEQFF.

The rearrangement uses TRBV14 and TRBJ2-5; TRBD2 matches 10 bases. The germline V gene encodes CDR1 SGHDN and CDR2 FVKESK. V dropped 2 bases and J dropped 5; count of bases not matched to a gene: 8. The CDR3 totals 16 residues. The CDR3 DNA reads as TGTGCCAGCAGCCAATCAGCGGGAGGGCCGTGGGAGACCCAGTACTTC. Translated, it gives CASSQSAGGPWETQYF.

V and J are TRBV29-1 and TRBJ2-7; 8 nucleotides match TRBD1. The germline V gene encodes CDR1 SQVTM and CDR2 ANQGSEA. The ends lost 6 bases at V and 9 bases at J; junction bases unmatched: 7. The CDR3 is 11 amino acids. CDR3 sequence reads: CSVKGQDGQYF. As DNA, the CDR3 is TGCAGCGTCAAGGGACAGGACGGGCAGTACTTC.

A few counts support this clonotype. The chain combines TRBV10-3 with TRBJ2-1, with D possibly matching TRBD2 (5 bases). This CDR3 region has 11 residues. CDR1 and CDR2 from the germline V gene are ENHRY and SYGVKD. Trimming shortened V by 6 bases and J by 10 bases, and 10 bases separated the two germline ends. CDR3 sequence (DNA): TGTGCCATCAGCACTAGAATCGAGCAGTTCTTC. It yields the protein CAISTRIEQFF.

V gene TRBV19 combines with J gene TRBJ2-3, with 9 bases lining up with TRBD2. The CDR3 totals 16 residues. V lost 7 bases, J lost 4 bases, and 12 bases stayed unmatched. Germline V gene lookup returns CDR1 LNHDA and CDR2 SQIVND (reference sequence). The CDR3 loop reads CASKWSSGRKSDTQYF. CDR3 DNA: TGTGCCAGTAAATGGAGTAGCGGGAGAAAATCAGATACGCAGTATTTT.

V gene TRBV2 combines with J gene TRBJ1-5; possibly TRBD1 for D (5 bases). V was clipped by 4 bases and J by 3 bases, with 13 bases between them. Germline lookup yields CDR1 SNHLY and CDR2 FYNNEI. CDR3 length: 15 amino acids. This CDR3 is CASSGAGRSNQPQHF. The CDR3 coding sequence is TGTGCCAGCAGTGGGGCAGGGAGGTCCAATCAGCCCCAGCATTTT.